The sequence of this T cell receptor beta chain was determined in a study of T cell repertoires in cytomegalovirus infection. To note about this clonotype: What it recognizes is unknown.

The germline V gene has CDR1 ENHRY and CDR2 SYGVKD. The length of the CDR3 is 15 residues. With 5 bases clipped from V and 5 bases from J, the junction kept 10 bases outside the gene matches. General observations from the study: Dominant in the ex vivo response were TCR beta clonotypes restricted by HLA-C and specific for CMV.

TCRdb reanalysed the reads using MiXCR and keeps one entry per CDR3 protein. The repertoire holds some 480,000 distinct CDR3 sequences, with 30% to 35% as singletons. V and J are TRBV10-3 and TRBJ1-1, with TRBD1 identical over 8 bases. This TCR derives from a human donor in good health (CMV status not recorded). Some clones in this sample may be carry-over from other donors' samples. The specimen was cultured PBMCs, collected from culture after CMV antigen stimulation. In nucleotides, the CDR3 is TGTGCCATCAGTAAACGACAGGGGCGGGAAACTGAAGCTTTCTTT. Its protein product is CAISKRQGRETEAFF.